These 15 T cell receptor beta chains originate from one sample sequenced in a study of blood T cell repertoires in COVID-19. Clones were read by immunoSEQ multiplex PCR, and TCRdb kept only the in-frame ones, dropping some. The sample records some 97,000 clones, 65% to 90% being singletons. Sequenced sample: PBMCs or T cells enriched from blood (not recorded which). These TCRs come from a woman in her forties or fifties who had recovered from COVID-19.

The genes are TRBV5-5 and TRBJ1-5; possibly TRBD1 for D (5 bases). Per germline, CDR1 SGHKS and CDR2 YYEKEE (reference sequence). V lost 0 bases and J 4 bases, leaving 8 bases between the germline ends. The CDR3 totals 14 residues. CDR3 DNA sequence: TGTGCCAGCAGCTTGGATTCAGGGAATCAGCCCCAGCATTTT. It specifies CASSLDSGNQPQHF.

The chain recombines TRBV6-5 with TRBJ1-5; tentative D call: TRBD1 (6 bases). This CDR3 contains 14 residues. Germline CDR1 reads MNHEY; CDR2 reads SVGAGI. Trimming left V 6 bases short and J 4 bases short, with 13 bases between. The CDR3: CASRMTGRNQPQHF. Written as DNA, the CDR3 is TGTGCCAGCAGGATGACAGGCCGGAATCAGCCCCAGCATTTT.

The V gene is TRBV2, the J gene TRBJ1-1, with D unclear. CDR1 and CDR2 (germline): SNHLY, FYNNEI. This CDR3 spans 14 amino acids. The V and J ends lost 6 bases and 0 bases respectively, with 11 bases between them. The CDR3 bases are TGTGCCAGCAGGGAGGAGAGCATGAACACTGAAGCTTTCTTT. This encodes CASREESMNTEAFF.

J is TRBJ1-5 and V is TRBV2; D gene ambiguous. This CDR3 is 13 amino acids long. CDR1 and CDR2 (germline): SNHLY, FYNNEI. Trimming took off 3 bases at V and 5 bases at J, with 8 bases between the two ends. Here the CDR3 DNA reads TGTGCCAGCAGTGACACCCGGGATCAGCCCCAGCATTTT. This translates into CASSDTRDQPQHF.

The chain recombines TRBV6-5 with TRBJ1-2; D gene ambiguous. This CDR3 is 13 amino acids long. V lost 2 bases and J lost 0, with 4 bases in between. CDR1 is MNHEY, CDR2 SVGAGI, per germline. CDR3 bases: TGTGCCAGCAGTTACCTGTCTAACTATGGCTACACCTTC. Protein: CASSYLSNYGYTF.

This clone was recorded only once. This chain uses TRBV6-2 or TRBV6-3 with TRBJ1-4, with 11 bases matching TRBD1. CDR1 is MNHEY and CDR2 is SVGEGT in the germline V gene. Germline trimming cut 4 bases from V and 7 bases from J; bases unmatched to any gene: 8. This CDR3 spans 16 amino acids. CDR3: CASSSRTGGASEKLFF. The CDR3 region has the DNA TGTGCCAGCAGTTCCCGGACAGGGGGCGCGAGTGAAAAACTGTTTTTT.

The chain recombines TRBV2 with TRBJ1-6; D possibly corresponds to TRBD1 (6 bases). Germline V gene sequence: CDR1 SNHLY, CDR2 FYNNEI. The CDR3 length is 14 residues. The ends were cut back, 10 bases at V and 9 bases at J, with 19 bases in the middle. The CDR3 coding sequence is TGTGCCAACAAGCTAGACACAGGGAGTTCACCCCTCCACTTT. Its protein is CANKLDTGSSPLHF.

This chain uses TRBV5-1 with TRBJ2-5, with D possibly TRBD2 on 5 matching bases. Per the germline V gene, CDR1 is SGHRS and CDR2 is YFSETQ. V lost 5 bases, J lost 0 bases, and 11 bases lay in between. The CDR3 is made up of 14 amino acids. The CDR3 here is CASSRLGDQETQYF. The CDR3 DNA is TGCGCCAGCAGTCGCTTGGGAGACCAAGAGACCCAGTACTTC.

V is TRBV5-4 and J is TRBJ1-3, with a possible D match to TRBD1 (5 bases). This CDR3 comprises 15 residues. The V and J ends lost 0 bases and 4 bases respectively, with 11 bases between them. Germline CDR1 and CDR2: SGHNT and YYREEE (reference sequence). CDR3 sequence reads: CASSLGPGLGNTIYF. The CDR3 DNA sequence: TGTGCCAGCAGCTTGGGCCCAGGGCTAGGAAACACCATATATTTT.

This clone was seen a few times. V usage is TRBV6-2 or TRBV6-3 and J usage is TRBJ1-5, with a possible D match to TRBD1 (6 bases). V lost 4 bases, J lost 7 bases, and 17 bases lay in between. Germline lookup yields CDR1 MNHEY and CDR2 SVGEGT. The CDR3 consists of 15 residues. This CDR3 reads CASSSFRGQRQPQHF. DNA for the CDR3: TGTGCCAGCAGTTCCTTCCGGGGACAAAGGCAGCCCCAGCATTTT.

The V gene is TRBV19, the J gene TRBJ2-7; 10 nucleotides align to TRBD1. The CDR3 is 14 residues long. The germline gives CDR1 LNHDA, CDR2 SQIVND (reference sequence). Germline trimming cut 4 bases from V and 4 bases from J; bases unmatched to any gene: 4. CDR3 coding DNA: TGTGCCAGTAGTAGGACAGGGGGTGATTACGAGCAGTACTTC. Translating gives CASSRTGGDYEQYF.

The CDR3 sequence is CASSPGQGVYNSPLHF. The CDR3 DNA is TGCGCCAGCAGCCCGGGACAGGGAGTCTATAATTCACCCCTCCACTTT. The chain employs TRBV5-1 and TRBJ1-6; TRBD1 agrees at 9 bases. Germline V gene lookup returns CDR1 SGHRS and CDR2 YFSETQ. CDR3 length equals 16 residues. Trimming took 4 bases from V and 3 from J; bases not matched to a gene: 5. The entire variable domain, with the rest obtained from reference TRBV5-1 and TRBJ1-6, is as follows: KAGVTQTPRYLIKTRGQQVTLSCSPISGHRSVSWYQQTPGQGLQFLFEYFSETQRNKGNFPGRFSGRQFSNSRSEMNVSTLELGDSALYLCASSPGQGVYNSPLHFGNGTRLTVT.

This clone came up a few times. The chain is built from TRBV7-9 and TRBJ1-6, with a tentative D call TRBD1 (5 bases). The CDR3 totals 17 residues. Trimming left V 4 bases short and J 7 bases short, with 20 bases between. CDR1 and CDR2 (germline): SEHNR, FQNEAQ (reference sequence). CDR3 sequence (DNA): TGTGCCAGCAGCTCGCAGGGCGGTTGGGTACCCAATTCACCCCTCCACTTT. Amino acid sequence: CASSSQGGWVPNSPLHF. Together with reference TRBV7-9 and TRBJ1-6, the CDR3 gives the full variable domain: DTGVSQNPRHKITKRGQNVTFRCDPISEHNRLYWYRQTLGQGPEFLTYFQNEAQLEKSRLLSDRFSAERPKGSFSTLEIQRTEQGDSAMYLCASSSQGGWVPNSPLHFGNGTRLTVT.

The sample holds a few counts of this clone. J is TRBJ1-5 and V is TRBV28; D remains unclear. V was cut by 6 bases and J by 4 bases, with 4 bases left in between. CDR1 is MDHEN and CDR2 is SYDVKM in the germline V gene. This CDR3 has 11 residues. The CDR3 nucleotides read TGTGCCAGCAGCCAGAATCAGCCCCAGCATTTT. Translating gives CASSQNQPQHF.

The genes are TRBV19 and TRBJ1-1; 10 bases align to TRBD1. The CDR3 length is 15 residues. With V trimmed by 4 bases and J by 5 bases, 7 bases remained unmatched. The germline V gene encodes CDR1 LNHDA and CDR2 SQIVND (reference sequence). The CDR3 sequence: CASSKWTGGQTEAFF. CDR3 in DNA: TGTGCCAGTAGTAAGTGGACAGGGGGTCAGACTGAAGCTTTCTTT.